The entry below describes one T cell receptor (beta chain). The data stem from a study of blood T cell repertoires in COVID-19. As for the study in general: Some COVID-19 samples were acute and others convalescent; all came from the United States, Italy and Spain. In each case, the material was cDNA or gDNA derived from T cells, B-cell-depleted T cells, or PBMCs.

In germline, CDR1 is SEHNR, CDR2 FQNEAQ (reference sequence). Unmatched junction bases numbered 9, after V lost 5 bases and J lost 4 bases. The CDR3 contains 15 residues. Repertoires were generated with immunoSEQ multiplex PCR, while TCRdb's copy carries only in-frame clones and drops some. This sample has roughly 160,000 clones; roughly 83% occur once, and the top ten carry roughly 14%. This TCR came from a young man with active or convalescent COVID-19. This chain links TRBV7-9 with TRBJ1-2; 8 nucleotides line up with TRBD1. Sequencing was performed on peripheral blood. CDR3 region: CASSLGTGGVYGYTF. CDR3 nucleotide sequence: TGTGCCAGCAGCCTAGGGACAGGCGGGGTCTATGGCTACACCTTC.